This TCR beta chain was profiled in a study of blood T cell repertoires in COVID-19 (dated by TCRdb to 2020 to 2021). About the investigation overall: The collaborator samples originated in the United States, Italy and Spain and spanned the acute and convalescent phases of COVID-19. The material from the prospective study consisted of cDNA or gDNA derived from T cells, B-cell-depleted T cells, or PBMCs. The dataset comprised deeply sampled blood TCRbeta repertoires from subjects exposed to, actively infected with, or recovered from COVID-19. The repertoires were made available in a free public database intended to serve as a resource for research on the immune response to SARS-CoV-2. The samples were drawn from two sources: the first 160 participants of the ongoing ImmuneRACE study, and 1,200 or so subjects contributed by 6 global collaborators. A de-identified subject ID, COVID-19 status, age in years and sex were almost always included in the sample metadata. Where HLA class I and class II types were available, the types were taken from metadata supplied by the sample provider, not from assay-based typing.

The immunoSEQ Assay, a bias-controlled multiplex PCR, was used to amplify TCRbeta CDR3 regions from genomic DNA. In the source study's methods: The number of nucleated cells in each sample was estimated from the amplification of reference gene primers within the assay. To quantify the absolute abundance of each unique TCRbeta CDR3 rearrangement, sequence reads were collapsed and filtered. For each sample, productive Simpson clonality was calculated as the square root of Simpson's diversity index over productive rearrangements. In TCRdb, the immuneACCESS table is reduced to in-frame sequences with V and J assigned. These tables do not hold every clone; where another copy was compared, an unresolved V gene accounts for under half, and the others remain unexplained. D and trimming come from the DNA, and the V and J calls and clone size come from that table. The sample data list approximately 210,000 clones, and around 80% of these were observed just once. The biggest ten clones account for over 9.5% of the sample.

What the work shows at the level of the full study, not this receptor alone: Clinical and demographic metadata were provided uncurated, with the amount varying by source and participant.

Turning to this clone: No antigen is known for it. Base-call qualities are not available, and no considerably larger clone is one nucleotide away.

The germline V gene (reference sequence) provides CDR1 LGHDT and CDR2 YNNKEL. The CDR3 sequence holds 15 residues, the cysteine and phenylalanine included. Only the CDR3 DNA stays, 45 bases, in frame from base 1. The V end loses 0 bases and the J end loses 2 bases, and a stretch of 8 bases separates them. Whole blood was collected in K2EDTA tubes by collaborating institutions according to the institutions' own protocols. Collaborator samples were shipped for TCRbeta analysis as frozen whole blood, isolated PBMCs, or DNA extracted from either sample type. This TCR came from a woman aged 40 to 50 with acute or convalescent COVID-19. Specimen: peripheral blood. This chain is built from TRBV3-1 (or the pseudogene TRBV3-2) and TRBJ1-3, with no confidently assigned D gene. The sequenced DNA is TGTGCCAGCAGCCAAGATTCGGGAGCTGGAAACACCATATATTTT. Its coded protein is CASSQDSGAGNTIYF.